This TCR beta chain came from a study of radiation and T cells in renal cell carcinoma. Study-level information: Nephrectomy followed 15 Gy stereotactic body radiation by 4 weeks.

Whole-study findings and limits: Pretreatment tumor biopsies were lacking, so baseline clonotypes are unknown. From baseline, blood top tumor clonotypes peaked at 2 weeks post-radiation.

V lost 3 bases and J lost 1; bases outside the gene matches: 10. CDR1 KGHSH and CDR2 LQKENI come from the germline V gene. The CDR3 runs 20 residues. Time point of the sample: baseline pretreatment blood. Indicated treatment: 15 Gy SBRT to primary tumor, nephrectomy 4 weeks later. This table comes from immunoSEQ multiplex PCR, and its TCRdb copy is limited to in-frame clones, with some not included. The data contain 130,000 to 150,000 clones, about 88% of them singletons. On this clone: Its antigen is not identified.

The chain joins TRBV18 to TRBJ2-2; 14 nucleotides align to TRBD2. This clonotype originated in a woman aged 45-59 years with renal cell carcinoma. The sample here was blood, taken from a patient whose treatment included radiotherapy and nephrectomy. The CDR3 loop reads CASSPTVRTSGGQNTGELFF. DNA for the CDR3: TGTGCCAGCTCACCCACTGTCCGGACTAGCGGGGGGCAGAACACCGGGGAGCTGTTTTTT.